Listed below are T cell receptor beta chains from one sample, sequenced in a study of blood T cell repertoires in COVID-19. TCRdb keeps only in-frame clones here, not all; method: immunoSEQ multiplex PCR. The data show 250,000 or so clones, around 86% seen once. What was sequenced was PBMCs or T cells enriched from blood (not recorded which). Source of these receptors: a woman aged 18-29 years who had recovered from COVID-19. Each CDR3 is given with its conserved first and last residue. Fields, in order: CDR3 length, V gene, J gene, clone size, D gene, CDR3 protein, CDR3 DNA. The D gene is left open where the match is weak. Some rows mark clone size as missing; the rest say once, few, many or name a class of expanded clone.

>14|TRBV7-9|TRBJ1-5|NA|TRBD1
CASSLGQGNQPQHF
TGTGCCAGCAGCTTAGGACAGGGAAATCAGCCCCAGCATTTT
>15|TRBV7-2|TRBJ2-7|NA|NA
CASKPGPQEGYEQYF
TGTGCCAGCAAGCCCGGCCCCCAGGAGGGCTACGAGCAGTACTTC
>10|TRBV21-1|TRBJ2-5|once|NA
CASTSETQYF
TGTGCCAGCACTTCGGAGACCCAGTACTTC
>17|TRBV4-1|TRBJ2-3|NA|TRBD2
CASSQPGLAGEGNTQYF
TGCGCCAGCAGCCAACCAGGACTAGCGGGAGAGGGGAATACGCAGTATTTT
>15|TRBV18|TRBJ2-7|NA|NA
CASSDSVASSYEQYF
TGTGCCAGCTCAGATTCGGTAGCAAGCTCCTACGAGCAGTACTTC
>16|TRBV5-1|TRBJ1-5|NA|TRBD1
CASSVSPGQGDQPQHF
TGCGCCAGCAGCGTATCACCGGGACAGGGCGATCAGCCCCAGCATTTT
>11|TRBV2|TRBJ1-1|NA|NA
CASSGRLEAFF
TGTGCCAGCAGTGGGCGACTTGAAGCTTTCTTT
>13|TRBV27|TRBJ2-7|NA|NA
CASRQGSSYEQYF
TGTGCCAGCAGACAGGGTAGCTCCTACGAGCAGTACTTC
>14|TRBV6-5|TRBJ2-7|NA|TRBD2
CASKLVAGGREQYF
TGTGCCAGCAAACTTGTAGCGGGAGGGCGCGAGCAGTACTTC
>13|TRBV19|TRBJ1-1|NA|NA
CASSVGVDTEAFF
TGTGCCAGTAGCGTGGGAGTGGACACTGAAGCTTTCTTT
>18|TRBV11-2|TRBJ2-3|NA|TRBD2
CASSSTGRGLRGSDTQYF
TGTGCCAGCAGCTCGACTGGGAGGGGCCTACGTGGCTCAGATACGCAGTATTTT
>16|TRBV27|TRBJ2-7|NA|NA
CASRPVGGRPYEGQYF
TGTGCCAGCAGGCCCGTCGGGGGTAGACCCTACGAGGGGCAGTACTTC
>13|TRBV12-3/TRBV12-4|TRBJ1-5|NA|TRBD1
CASSFGTEQPQHF
TGTGCCAGCAGTTTCGGGACAGAACAGCCCCAGCATTTT
>12|TRBV30|TRBJ2-7|NA|TRBD2
CAWSVGLGEQYF
TGTGCCTGGAGTGTAGGACTAGGCGAGCAGTACTTC
>16|TRBV5-4|TRBJ1-2|NA|NA
CASSSAFGRTHYGYTF
TGTGCCAGCAGCTCGGCCTTCGGGAGAACTCACTATGGCTACACCTTC
>13|TRBV30|TRBJ1-1|NA|NA
CAQNSGVTTEAFF
TGTGCCCAGAACTCGGGGGTTACCACTGAAGCTTTCTTT
>15|TRBV5-1|TRBJ2-1|NA|TRBD2
CASSPLAGNSNEQFF
TGCGCCAGCAGCCCTCTAGCGGGGAATAGCAATGAGCAGTTCTTC
>13|TRBV6-5|TRBJ1-5|NA|NA
CATQRGEGQPQHF
TGTGCCACCCAAAGGGGGGAGGGTCAGCCCCAGCATTTT
>14|TRBV21-1|TRBJ1-5|NA|NA
CASRSRANFQPQHF
TGTGCCAGCAGAAGCAGGGCAAATTTTCAGCCCCAGCATTTT
>15|TRBV2|TRBJ2-2|NA|NA
CASRLLRSGTGELFF
TGTGCCAGCAGGTTGCTCCGGTCGGGCACCGGGGAGCTGTTTTTT
>16|TRBV7-6|TRBJ1-2|NA|TRBD1
CASSPGQGDFPRGYTF
TGTGCCAGCAGCCCAGGACAGGGGGACTTCCCTCGGGGCTACACCTTC
>15|TRBV4-1|TRBJ2-1|NA|TRBD1
CASSGTGDPYNEQFF
TGCGCCAGCAGCGGGACAGGGGATCCCTACAATGAGCAGTTCTTC
>14|TRBV7-8|TRBJ2-2|NA|TRBD1
CASSEQGVTGELFF
TGTGCCAGCAGCGAACAGGGGGTCACCGGGGAGCTGTTTTTT
>16|TRBV11-2|TRBJ2-1|NA|TRBD2
CASSLVGSGKYNEQFF
TGTGCCAGCAGCTTAGTGGGTAGCGGGAAATACAATGAGCAGTTCTTC
>15|TRBV29-1|TRBJ1-2|NA|NA
CSAEPTGLANYGYTF
TGCAGCGCCGAGCCGACAGGACTAGCTAACTATGGCTACACCTTC
>17|TRBV27|TRBJ1-5|NA|NA
CASTPGGAGLFSQPQHF
TGTGCCAGCACCCCCGGCGGGGCAGGGCTGTTTAGTCAGCCCCAGCATTTT
>14|TRBV5-1|TRBJ2-5|once|NA
CASTGTARSGTQYF
TGCGCCAGCACCGGGACTGCTCGCTCTGGGACCCAGTACTTC
>16|TRBV11-2|TRBJ2-1|NA|NA
CASSLGVERPYNEQFF
TGTGCCAGCAGCTTAGGCGTAGAGAGGCCCTACAATGAGCAGTTCTTC
>15|TRBV5-4|TRBJ2-1|NA|TRBD1
CASSLEGQGYNEQFF
TGTGCCAGCAGCTTGGAGGGACAGGGATACAATGAGCAGTTCTTC
>16|TRBV28|TRBJ2-7|NA|NA
CASSSGFGASSYEQYF
TGTGCCAGCAGTTCGGGGTTTGGAGCCTCCTCCTACGAGCAGTACTTC
>18|TRBV7-2|TRBJ2-3|once|TRBD2
CASSFLAGGPGSTDTQYF
TGTGCCAGCAGCTTCTTAGCGGGGGGGCCGGGTAGCACAGATACGCAGTATTTT
>15|TRBV5-6|TRBJ1-2|NA|NA
CASSPADSPSGGYTF
TGTGCCAGCAGCCCCGCCGACAGTCCTTCGGGTGGCTACACCTTC
>15|TRBV11-3|TRBJ1-3|NA|NA
CASSFRGHSGNTIYF
TGTGCCAGCAGCTTTCGGGGACACTCTGGAAACACCATATATTTT
>16|TRBV5-6|TRBJ2-1|NA|TRBD2
CASSLQRLAVHNEQFF
TGTGCCAGCAGCTTGCAGAGACTAGCCGTCCACAATGAGCAGTTCTTC
>15|TRBV28|TRBJ2-7|NA|NA
CASSPTGTGPYEQYF
TGTGCCAGCAGCCCGACCGGGACTGGTCCCTACGAGCAGTACTTC
>12|TRBV19|TRBJ2-7|NA|TRBD2
CATATSAYEQYF
TGTGCCACCGCTACTAGCGCCTACGAGCAGTACTTC
>15|TRBV7-7|TRBJ2-3|once|NA
CASSLAPGLTDTQYF
TGTGCCAGCAGCTTAGCCCCGGGACTTACAGATACGCAGTATTTT
>16|TRBV7-3|TRBJ2-1|NA|NA
CASSLTGATETNEQFF
TGTGCCAGCAGCTTAACGGGGGCGACGGAGACTAATGAGCAGTTCTTC
>16|TRBV12-5|TRBJ2-1|NA|NA
CASGQMFLSSYNEQFF
TGTGCTAGTGGTCAAATGTTCCTGAGCTCCTACAATGAGCAGTTCTTC
>16|TRBV4-3|TRBJ1-2|NA|TRBD1
CASSQDRGQRNYGYTF
TGCGCCAGCAGCCAAGATCGGGGACAGAGAAACTATGGCTACACCTTC
>16|TRBV4-2|TRBJ1-4|NA|NA
CASSPHPRERSEKLFF
TGTGCCAGCAGCCCACACCCCCGGGAGAGGAGTGAAAAACTGTTTTTT
>14|TRBV7-2|TRBJ2-1|NA|TRBD2
CASSGTSGNEEQFF
TGTGCCAGCAGCGGGACTAGCGGGAACGAGGAGCAGTTCTTC
>14|TRBV15|TRBJ1-2|NA|NA
CATSREEANYGYTF
TGTGCCACCAGCAGAGAGGAGGCTAACTATGGCTACACCTTC
>15|TRBV19|TRBJ1-1|NA|NA
CASSYTGRVNTEAFF
TGTGCCAGTAGTTATACAGGGAGGGTGAACACTGAAGCTTTCTTT
>14|TRBV4-2|TRBJ1-2|NA|NA
CASSQDPESSGYTF
TGTGCCAGCAGCCAAGACCCGGAGTCCTCAGGCTACACCTTC
>16|TRBV5-6|TRBJ2-2|NA|NA
CASSLSGTLYTGELFF
TGTGCCAGCAGCTTATCCGGGACTCTGTACACCGGGGAGCTGTTTTTT
>13|TRBV27|TRBJ2-1|NA|NA
CASSLHAGYEQFF
TGTGCCAGCAGTTTACACGCGGGGTATGAGCAGTTCTTC
>16|TRBV15|TRBJ2-1|NA|TRBD2
CATTRLLAHLGNEQFF
TGTGCCACCACCAGACTACTAGCGCATTTGGGGAATGAGCAGTTCTTC
>14|TRBV6-5|TRBJ1-4|NA|TRBD1
CASRLGQGYEKLFF
TGTGCCAGCAGACTAGGACAGGGATATGAAAAACTGTTTTTT
>18|TRBV19|TRBJ2-2|NA|TRBD2
CASTPRVSGGLNTGELFF
TGTGCCAGTACCCCAAGGGTTAGCGGGGGGCTGAACACCGGGGAGCTGTTTTTT